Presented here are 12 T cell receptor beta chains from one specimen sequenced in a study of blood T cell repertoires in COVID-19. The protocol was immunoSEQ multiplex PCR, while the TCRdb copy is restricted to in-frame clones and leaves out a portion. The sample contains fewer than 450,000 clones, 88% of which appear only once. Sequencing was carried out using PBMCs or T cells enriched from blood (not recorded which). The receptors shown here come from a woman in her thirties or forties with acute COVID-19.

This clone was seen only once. CDR3 sequence (DNA): TGTGCCAGCAGCTCGCCAGGGAAGCAGGATTCACCCCTCCACTTT. Encoded protein: CASSSPGKQDSPLHF. This sequence joins TRBV5-4 and TRBJ1-6, with D tentatively TRBD1 (5 bases). Germline values: CDR1 SGHNT, CDR2 YYREEE (reference sequence). The CDR3 length is 15 residues. V dropped 3 bases and J dropped 8 bases, with 15 bases sitting between them.

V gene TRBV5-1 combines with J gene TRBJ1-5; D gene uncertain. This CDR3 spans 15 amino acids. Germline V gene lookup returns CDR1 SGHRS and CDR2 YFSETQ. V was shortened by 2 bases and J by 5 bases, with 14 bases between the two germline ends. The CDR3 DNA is TGCGCCAGCAGCTTTTCACGTACCCCAGATCAGCCCCAGCATTTT. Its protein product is CASSFSRTPDQPQHF.

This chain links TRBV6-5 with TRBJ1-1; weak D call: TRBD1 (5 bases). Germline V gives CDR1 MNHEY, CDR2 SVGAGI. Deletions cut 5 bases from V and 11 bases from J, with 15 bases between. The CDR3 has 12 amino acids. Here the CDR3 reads CASSQRRGKAFF. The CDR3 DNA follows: TGTGCCAGCAGTCAAAGAAGGGGCAAGGCTTTCTTT.

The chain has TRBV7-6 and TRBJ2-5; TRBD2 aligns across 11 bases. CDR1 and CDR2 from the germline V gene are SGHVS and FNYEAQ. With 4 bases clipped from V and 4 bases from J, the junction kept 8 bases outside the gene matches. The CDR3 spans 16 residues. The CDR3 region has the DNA TGTGCCAGCAGCTATAGCGGGGGGGCTAAAGGAGAGACCCAGTACTTC. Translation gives CASSYSGGAKGETQYF.

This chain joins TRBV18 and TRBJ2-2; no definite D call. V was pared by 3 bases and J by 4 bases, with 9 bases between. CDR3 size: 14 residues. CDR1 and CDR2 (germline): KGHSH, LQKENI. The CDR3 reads CASSPGLPTGELFF. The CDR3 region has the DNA TGTGCCAGCTCACCTGGGCTCCCCACCGGGGAGCTGTTTTTT.

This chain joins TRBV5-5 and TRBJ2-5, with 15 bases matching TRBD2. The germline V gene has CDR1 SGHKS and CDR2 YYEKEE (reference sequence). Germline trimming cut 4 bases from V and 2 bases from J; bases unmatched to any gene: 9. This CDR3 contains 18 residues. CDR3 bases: TGTGCCAGCAGCGAGACGGGACTAGCGGGGGGTAGTCAAGAGACCCAGTACTTC. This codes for CASSETGLAGGSQETQYF.

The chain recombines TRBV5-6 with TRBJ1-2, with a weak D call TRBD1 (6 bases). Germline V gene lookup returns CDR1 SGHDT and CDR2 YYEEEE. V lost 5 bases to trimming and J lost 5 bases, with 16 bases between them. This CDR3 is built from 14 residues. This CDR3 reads CASRLQGQTYGYTF. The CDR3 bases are TGTGCCAGCAGGCTACAAGGACAGACTTATGGCTACACCTTC.

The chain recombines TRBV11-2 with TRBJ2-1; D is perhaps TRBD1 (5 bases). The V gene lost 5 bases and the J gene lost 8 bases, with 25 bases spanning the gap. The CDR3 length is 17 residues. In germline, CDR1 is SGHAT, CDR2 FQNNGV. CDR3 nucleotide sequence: TGTGCCAGCAGCCCTCCGCGCGGTAGGGGCAGGTCGGATGAGCAGTTCTTC. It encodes CASSPPRGRGRSDEQFF. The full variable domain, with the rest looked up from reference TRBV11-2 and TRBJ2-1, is EAGVAQSPRYKIIEKRQSVAFWCNPISGHATLYWYQQILGQGPKLLIQFQNNGVVDDSQLPKDRFSAERLKGVDSTLKIQPAKLEDSAVYLCASSPPRGRGRSDEQFFGPGTRLTVL.

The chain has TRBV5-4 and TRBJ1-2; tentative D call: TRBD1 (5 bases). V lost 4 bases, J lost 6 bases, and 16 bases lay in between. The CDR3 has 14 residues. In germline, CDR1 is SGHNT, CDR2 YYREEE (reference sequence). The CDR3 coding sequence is TGTGCCAGCAGCATCCTCTGGGGCGGTGATGGCTACACCTTC. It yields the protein CASSILWGGDGYTF.

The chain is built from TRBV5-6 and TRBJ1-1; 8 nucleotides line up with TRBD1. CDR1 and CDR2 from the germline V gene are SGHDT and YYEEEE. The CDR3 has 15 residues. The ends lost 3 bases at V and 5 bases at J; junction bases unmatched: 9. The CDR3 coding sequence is TGTGCCAGCAGCTACCAACTGGACAGGGTTACTGAAGCTTTCTTT. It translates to CASSYQLDRVTEAFF.

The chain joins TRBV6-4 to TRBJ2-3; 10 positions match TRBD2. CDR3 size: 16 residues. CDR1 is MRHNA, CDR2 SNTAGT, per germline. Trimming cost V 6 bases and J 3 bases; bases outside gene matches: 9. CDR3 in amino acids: CASSTEAGGPTDTQYF. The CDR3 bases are TGTGCCAGCAGCACTGAAGCGGGGGGGCCGACAGATACGCAGTATTTT.

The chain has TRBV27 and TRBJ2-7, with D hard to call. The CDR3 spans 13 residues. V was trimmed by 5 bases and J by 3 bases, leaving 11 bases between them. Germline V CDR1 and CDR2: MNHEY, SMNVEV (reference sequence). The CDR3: CASSPTIGYEQYF. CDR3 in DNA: TGTGCCAGCAGTCCCACGATCGGCTACGAGCAGTACTTC.